These T cell receptor beta chains were read from a single sample in a study of CD8+ T cells in alopecia areata. TCRdb keeps only in-frame clones here, not all; method: immunoSEQ multiplex PCR. The sample has 180,000 or so clones, approximately 50% seen once. Material: CD8+ T cells sorted from blood, obtained between weeks 51 and 52, from a patient treated with tofacitinib. The source is a human donor with alopecia areata. Each CDR3 is given without its conserved first and last residue.

V,CDR3
TRBV5-1,ASSPQGGQPQH
TRBV27,ASSSPARVYNSPLH
TRBV6-1,ASKNLAGAVYEQY
TRBV30,AWSAEAEPLGQSGYT
TRBV2,ASSSRDTAGNTIY
TRBV5-6,ASSLIPMKTQY
TRBV2,ASRRTVNTGELF
TRBV5-1,ASSSQDSSSFAYEQY
TRBV25-1,ASSDTGGEVLNEQF
TRBV18,ASSPETGGFYEQY
TRBV9,ASSVVGGGYEQY
TRBV5-5,ASSQGAEKLF
TRBV4-1,ASSQSGDQPQH
TRBV9,ASSVRRDSLDYEQY
TRBV15,ATSPTSGYNEQF
TRBV30,AWSGGLGYEQY
TRBV15,ATSRAQGPNEKLF
TRBV7-9,ASSPVLGATEAF
TRBV28,ASSLPHRVINTEAF
TRBV18,ASSPPAIVAEQY
TRBV7-9,ASSFYRGQNTEAF
TRBV6-5,ARPGKGPISREQY
TRBV11-2,ASSLSKGSSYEQY
TRBV30,AWSEGRGSQPQH
TRBV7-7,ASSQGASGEQY
TRBV5-4,AWRTDTQY
TRBV5-1,ASSLGGTGFGTEAF
TRBV6-5,ASSTNLPSDEQF
TRBV9,ASSPGPGPEAF
TRBV18,ASSPLPNQETQY
TRBV11-2,ASSLDRGTDTQY
TRBV9,ASSGTGADSGNTIY
TRBV5-1,ASSPRDSPSNEKLF
TRBV5-4,ASSNRDRGRSNIQY
TRBV10-3,AISEDGSAAFYT
TRBV7-9,ASSAWDSRNTGELF
TRBV7-9,ASSLVAGDGEQF